The 17 T cell receptor beta chains below come from one sample, sequenced in a study of shared clonotypes between healthy human individuals. Clones were read by immunoSEQ multiplex PCR, and TCRdb kept only the in-frame ones, dropping some. The repertoire holds 2,100,000 or so clones, approximately 96% seen once, with approximately 0.13% in the top ten. Specimen: naive CD4+ T cells sorted from blood. The subset was: CD45RA+ positively selected. The receptor source for this set is a man aged 18 to 29 in good health.

The chain uses TRBV5-1 and TRBJ1-6, with TRBD1 matching over 10 bases. The CDR3 totals 22 residues. Germline CDR1 reads SGHRS; CDR2 reads YFSETQ. The trim removed 4 bases at V and 0 bases at J, leaving 19 bases unmatched. The CDR3 bases are TGCGCCAGCAGCGACCCCATAGACCGGGACAGGGGCATGAGCTCCTATAATTCACCCCTCCACTTT. Translated: CASSDPIDRDRGMSSYNSPLHF.

The chain is built from TRBV7-3 and TRBJ2-3; 8 nucleotides align to TRBD2. J was trimmed by 8 bases and V by 3 bases; bases with no gene match: 10. In germline, CDR1 is SGHTA, CDR2 FQGTGA. The CDR3 is made up of 15 amino acids. CDR3 sequence reads: CASSLVAGPERTQYF. In DNA form, the CDR3 reads TGTGCCAGCAGCTTGGTAGCGGGGCCCGAGCGTACGCAGTATTTT.

J is TRBJ2-7 and V is TRBV7-2; 9 bases map to TRBD2. In germline, CDR1 is SGHTA, CDR2 FQGNSA. V was pared by 1 base and J by 2 bases, with 3 bases of the junction left unmatched. The CDR3 spans 15 residues. CDR3 sequence: CASSLGGTSPYEQYF. CDR3 in DNA: TGTGCCAGCAGCTTAGGCGGGACTAGCCCCTACGAGCAGTACTTC. The whole variable domain, remainder taken from reference TRBV7-2 and TRBJ2-7, is GAGVSQSPSNKVTEKGKDVELRCDPISGHTALYWYRQSLGQGLEFLIYFQGNSAPDKSGLPSDRFSAERTGGSVSTLTIQRTQQEDSAVYLCASSLGGTSPYEQYFGPGTRLTVT.

As regards this clone: Other nucleotide sequences in the sample specify the same CDR3. V is TRBV18 and J is TRBJ2-3; D is ambiguous. This CDR3 comprises 12 residues. V lost 3 bases, J lost 6 bases, and 7 bases lay in between. Germline lookup yields CDR1 KGHSH and CDR2 LQKENI. In DNA, the CDR3 is TGTGCCAGCTCACCTATTGCCGATACGCAGTATTTT. It is translated as CASSPIADTQYF.

The rearrangement links TRBV5-1 to TRBJ2-3; TRBD2 is a possible D gene (6 bases). The CDR3 extends over 14 amino acids. Germline V gene sequence: CDR1 SGHRS, CDR2 YFSETQ. V dropped 3 bases and J dropped 4 bases, with 12 bases sitting between them. DNA for the CDR3: TGCGCCAGCAGCTGGGAGGAGCAGGCAGATACGCAGTATTTT. It is translated as CASSWEEQADTQYF. Full variable domain (missing parts from reference TRBV5-1 and TRBJ2-3): KAGVTQTPRYLIKTRGQQVTLSCSPISGHRSVSWYQQTPGQGLQFLFEYFSETQRNKGNFPGRFSGRQFSNSRSEMNVSTLELGDSALYLCASSWEEQADTQYFGPGTRLTVL.

The V gene is TRBV6-1, the J gene TRBJ1-6; D is uncertain. The CDR3 is 18 residues long. The V end was cut by 4 bases, the J end by 4 bases, with 20 bases between. Germline CDR1 is MNHNS and CDR2 is SASEGT. CDR3 DNA: TGTGCCAGCAGTGGTTCGTACGCGGCGGATGATTATAATTCACCCCTCCACTTT. Protein sequence: CASSGSYAADDYNSPLHF.

For this clone: This CDR3 is also generated by other DNA sequences in the sample. The chain combines TRBV28 with TRBJ1-5; D might be TRBD1 (6 bases). Germline loops: CDR1 MDHEN, CDR2 SYDVKM. Trimming shortened V by 4 bases and J by 6 bases, and 10 bases separated the two germline ends. The CDR3 sequence is 13 residues long. The CDR3 sequence is CASSSAGVQPQHF. The CDR3 DNA is TGTGCCAGCAGTTCCGCAGGGGTTCAGCCCCAGCATTTT.

V and J are TRBV5-4 and TRBJ1-1; D is perhaps TRBD1 (5 bases). V gave up 2 bases and J gave up 10 bases, with 12 bases separating them. The CDR3 spans 12 residues. Germline CDR1 is SGHNT and CDR2 is YYREEE (reference sequence). DNA for the CDR3: TGTGCCAGCAGCTTAGGGGAGGGTCGAGCTTTCTTT. Its protein product is CASSLGEGRAFF.

V gene TRBV7-2 combines with J gene TRBJ1-2; D unclear. Trimming pared 6 bases from V and 2 bases from J, leaving 13 bases between. The CDR3 is 14 amino acids. Germline V gene data show CDR1 as SGHTA and CDR2 as FQGNSA. The CDR3 region has the DNA TGTGCCAGCAGTCTCGAGATGGACAACTATGGCTACACCTTC. This sequence encodes CASSLEMDNYGYTF.

The genes are TRBV25-1 and TRBJ2-2; the D gene is possibly TRBD1 (5 bases). CDR1 and CDR2 (germline): MGHDK, SYGVNS. The CDR3 totals 16 residues. V was shortened by 6 bases and J by 0 bases, with 14 bases between the two germline ends. The CDR3 region has the DNA TGTGCCAGCAGAGGGTCCGAGACAGCGAACACCGGGGAGCTGTTTTTT. Translated: CASRGSETANTGELFF.

In regard to this clone: Other DNA sequences from this sample encode an identical CDR3 as well. The chain recombines TRBV5-1 with TRBJ1-3; 8 bases match TRBD1. The J segment lost 3 bases and the V segment lost 0 bases, leaving 5 bases of the junction unmatched. This CDR3 spans 16 amino acids. CDR1 SGHRS and CDR2 YFSETQ come from the germline V gene. CDR3 sequence: CASSLGQGASGNTIYF. In DNA form, the CDR3 reads TGCGCCAGCAGCTTGGGTCAGGGGGCAAGTGGAAACACCATATATTTT.

The genes are TRBV4-1 and TRBJ2-5; D possibly matches TRBD1 or TRBD2 (5 bases each). V shed 0 bases and J shed 6 bases, with 26 bases lying between them. Germline V lookup: CDR1 MGHRA, CDR2 YSYEKL. The CDR3 is 19 amino acids. CDR3 DNA: TGCGCCAGCAGCCAAGAAACTACGGGGCTTGAATCTCCACTCAAGACCCAGTACTTC. Translated, it gives CASSQETTGLESPLKTQYF.

About this clone itself: Other DNA sequences of this sample code for an identical CDR3. The chain combines TRBV5-1 with TRBJ2-7; tentative D call: TRBD1 (6 bases). This CDR3 is built from 14 residues. From germline, CDR1 is SGHRS and CDR2 YFSETQ. Trimming shortened V by 0 bases and J by 0 bases, and 7 bases separated the two germline ends. In DNA, the CDR3 is TGCGCCAGCAGCTTGGAACAGGGCTCCTACGAGCAGTACTTC. Encoded protein: CASSLEQGSYEQYF.

On this clone: Possible read error: a much larger clone is one base away. The genes are TRBV7-8 and TRBJ2-7; no clear D. The CDR3 spans 11 residues. Germline assignment: CDR1 SGHVS and CDR2 FQNEAQ. V was cut by 5 bases and J by 2 bases, with 4 bases left in between. CDR3 DNA: TGTGCCAGCAGCCCCCCCTACGAGCAGTACTTC. It codes for CASSPPYEQYF.

This rearrangement joins TRBV27 to TRBJ2-7; 9 positions match TRBD1. The CDR3 extends over 13 amino acids. The junction had 5 bases not matched to a gene; V was cut back by 9 bases and J by 2 bases. Per germline, CDR1 MNHEY and CDR2 SMNVEV (reference sequence). The CDR3 nucleotides read TGTGCCAGGGTCAGACAGGGGGCCTACGAGCAGTACTTC. Translated: CARVRQGAYEQYF.

This CDR3 is CASSEFSGNSPLHF. In nucleotides, the CDR3 is TGTGCCAGCAGTGAATTTAGCGGCAATTCACCCCTCCACTTT. This rearrangement joins TRBV25-1 to TRBJ1-6, with D unclear. The CDR3 covers 14 residues. V lost 1 base to trimming and J lost 7 bases, with 8 bases between them. CDR1 is MGHDK, CDR2 SYGVNS, per germline.

The gene calls are TRBV6-5 and TRBJ1-1; 10 nucleotides match TRBD1. CDR3 length equals 16 residues. J lost 0 bases, V lost 4 bases, and 5 bases had no gene match. Germline assignment: CDR1 MNHEY and CDR2 SVGAGI. CDR3 sequence reads: CASSSGDRGMNTEAFF. CDR3 coding DNA: TGTGCCAGCAGTTCTGGGGACAGGGGCATGAACACTGAAGCTTTCTTT.